This T cell receptor (beta chain) was recorded in a study of blood T cells in healthy people across ages. Each sample yielded at least 6 million isolated PBMCs. A J-beta primer mix and a sample-barcoded 5' primer were used in a second PCR of roughly 7 to 12 cycles. TCRdb itself ran the 5' RACE reads through MiXCR, one entry per CDR3 protein. The sample includes approximately 1,100,000 distinct CDR3 sequences, 40% to 50% seen only once; the top ten take over 15%. Germline CDR1 reads KGHDR; CDR2 reads SFDVKD. V was trimmed by 5 bases and J by 7 bases, leaving 11 bases between them. This CDR3 region has 13 residues.

The TCR originated in a woman aged 55-70 years in good health. J is TRBJ2-1 and V is TRBV24-1; perhaps TRBD1 as D (6 bases). The source material was blood. The CDR3 protein is CATSAGRGNEQFF. CDR3 coding DNA: TGTGCCACCAGTGCAGGCAGGGGAAATGAGCAGTTCTTC.